The source of this T cell receptor (beta chain) is a study of blood T cell repertoires in COVID-19. Study-level information: Acute-phase and convalescent COVID-19 samples originated in the United States, Italy and Spain. Sources were T cells, B-cell-depleted T cells, or PBMCs; the material itself was cDNA or gDNA.

Germline loops: CDR1 MNHEY, CDR2 SMNVEV (reference sequence). CDR3 length: 15 residues. The V and J ends lost 0 bases and 4 bases respectively, with 10 bases between them. Original data processing: How many nucleated cells were present was estimated from reference gene primer amplification. The repertoire was sequenced with immunoSEQ multiplex PCR; TCRdb's copy has only in-frame clones and lacks some. D and trimming come from the DNA, and the V and J calls and clone size come from that table. The sample consists of about 130,000 clones, 80% to 90% of them appearing once. The study recruited people aged roughly 18 to 89 years across under 25 US areas.

The rearrangement joins TRBV27 to TRBJ1-5; D unclear. The sample was PBMCs or T cells enriched from blood (not recorded which). This TCR was sampled from a woman aged 50 to 60 who had recovered from COVID-19. The CDR3 is CASSLSFPGNQPQHF. DNA of the CDR3: TGTGCCAGCAGTTTATCTTTCCCGGGGAATCAGCCCCAGCATTTT.